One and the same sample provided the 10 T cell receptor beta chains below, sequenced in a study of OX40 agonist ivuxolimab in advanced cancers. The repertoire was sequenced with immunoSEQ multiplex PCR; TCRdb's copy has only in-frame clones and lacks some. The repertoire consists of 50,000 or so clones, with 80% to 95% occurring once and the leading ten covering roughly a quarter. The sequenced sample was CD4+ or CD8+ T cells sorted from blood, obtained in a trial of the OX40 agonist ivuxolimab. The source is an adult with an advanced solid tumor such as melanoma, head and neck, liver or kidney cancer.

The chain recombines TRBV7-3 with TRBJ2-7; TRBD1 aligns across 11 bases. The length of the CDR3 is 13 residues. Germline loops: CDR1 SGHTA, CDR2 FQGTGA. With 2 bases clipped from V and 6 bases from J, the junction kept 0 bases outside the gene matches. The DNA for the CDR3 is TGTGCCAGCAGCTTAGGGACAGGGGGCGAGCAGTACTTC. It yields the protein CASSLGTGGEQYF.

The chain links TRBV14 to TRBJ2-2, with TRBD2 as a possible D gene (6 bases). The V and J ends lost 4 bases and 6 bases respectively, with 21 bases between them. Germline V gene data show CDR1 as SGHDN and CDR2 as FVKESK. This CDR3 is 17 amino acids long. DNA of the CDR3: TGTGCCAGCAGCCCCTATCCGCGCGGGACCAGCTCCGGGGAGCTGTTTTTT. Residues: CASSPYPRGTSSGELFF. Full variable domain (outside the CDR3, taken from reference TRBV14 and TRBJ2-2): EAGVTQFPSHSVIEKGQTVTLRCDPISGHDNLYWYRRVMGKEIKFLLHFVKESKQDESGMPNNRFLAERTGGTYSTLKVQPAELEDSGVYFCASSPYPRGTSSGELFFGEGSRLTVL.

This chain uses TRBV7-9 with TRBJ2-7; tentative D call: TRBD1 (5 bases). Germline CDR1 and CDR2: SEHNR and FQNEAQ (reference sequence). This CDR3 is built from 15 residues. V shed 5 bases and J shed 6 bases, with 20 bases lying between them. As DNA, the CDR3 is TGTGCCAGCAGCCCCAACTTGCCAGGGTTAGTCGAGCAGTACTTC. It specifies CASSPNLPGLVEQYF.

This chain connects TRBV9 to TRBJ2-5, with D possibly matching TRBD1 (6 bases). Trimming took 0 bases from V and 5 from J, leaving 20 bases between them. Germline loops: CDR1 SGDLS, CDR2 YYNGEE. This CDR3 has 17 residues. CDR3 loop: CASSVAMDRVERETQYF. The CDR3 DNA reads TGTGCCAGCAGCGTAGCTATGGACAGAGTGGAGAGGGAGACCCAGTACTTC.

The CDR3 loop is CASVSGQRSYEQYF. DNA of the CDR3: TGTGCCAGCGTTTCGGGACAGCGATCCTACGAGCAGTACTTC. The chain is built from TRBV6-1 and TRBJ2-7; 7 positions agree with TRBD1. Germline assignment: CDR1 MNHNS and CDR2 SASEGT. V lost 8 bases, J lost 1 base, and 8 bases stayed unmatched. The CDR3 runs 14 residues.

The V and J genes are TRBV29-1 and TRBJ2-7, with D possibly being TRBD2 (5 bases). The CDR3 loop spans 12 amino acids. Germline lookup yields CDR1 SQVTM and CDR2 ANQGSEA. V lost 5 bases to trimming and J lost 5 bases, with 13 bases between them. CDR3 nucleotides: TGCAGCGTTTCAGCTTCGAGGGACGAGCAGTACTTC. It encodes CSVSASRDEQYF.

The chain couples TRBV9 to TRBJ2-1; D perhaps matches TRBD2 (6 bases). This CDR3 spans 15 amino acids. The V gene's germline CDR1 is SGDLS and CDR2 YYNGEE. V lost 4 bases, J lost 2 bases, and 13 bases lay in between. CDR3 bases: TGTGCCAGCAGCCCTTGGGACTCGGCCTACAATGAGCAGTTCTTC. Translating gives CASSPWDSAYNEQFF.

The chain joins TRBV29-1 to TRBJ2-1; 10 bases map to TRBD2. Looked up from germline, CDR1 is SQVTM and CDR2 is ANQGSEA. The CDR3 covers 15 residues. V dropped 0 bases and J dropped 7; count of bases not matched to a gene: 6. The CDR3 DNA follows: TGCAGCGTTGAAGAAGGAGCGGGAGGGCCTAATGAGCAGTTCTTC. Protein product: CSVEEGAGGPNEQFF.

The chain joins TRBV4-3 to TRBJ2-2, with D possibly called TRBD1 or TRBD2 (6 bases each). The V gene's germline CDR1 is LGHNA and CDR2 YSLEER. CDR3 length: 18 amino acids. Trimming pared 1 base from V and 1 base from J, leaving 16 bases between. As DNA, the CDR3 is TGCGCCAGCAGCCAAGGTATTAGGGGGGCCGTGAACACCGGGGAGCTGTTTTTT. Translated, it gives CASSQGIRGAVNTGELFF.

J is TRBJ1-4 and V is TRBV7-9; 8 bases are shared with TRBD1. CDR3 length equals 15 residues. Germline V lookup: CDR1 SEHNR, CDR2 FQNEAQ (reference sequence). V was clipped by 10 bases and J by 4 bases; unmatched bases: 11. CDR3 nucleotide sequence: TGTGCCAACCCGAAATACAGGGGGTGTAATGAAAAACTGTTTTTT. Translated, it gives CANPKYRGCNEKLFF.